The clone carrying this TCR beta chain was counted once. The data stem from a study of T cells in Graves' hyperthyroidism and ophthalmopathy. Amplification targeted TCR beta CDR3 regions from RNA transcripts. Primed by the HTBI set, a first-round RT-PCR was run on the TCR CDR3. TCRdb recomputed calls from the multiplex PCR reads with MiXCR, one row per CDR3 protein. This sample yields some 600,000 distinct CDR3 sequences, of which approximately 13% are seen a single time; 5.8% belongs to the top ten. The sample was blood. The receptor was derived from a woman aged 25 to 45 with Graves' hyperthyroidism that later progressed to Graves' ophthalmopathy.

The CDR3 nucleotides read TGTGCCAGCAGCAGTAACAGGGAGCTCACTAACTATGGCTACACCTTC. It yields the protein CASSSNRELTNYGYTF. J is TRBJ1-2 and V is TRBV7-9; TRBD1 is a possible D gene (6 bases). The V and J ends lost 5 bases and 0 bases respectively, with 16 bases between them. Germline CDR1 SEHNR, CDR2 FQNEAQ (reference sequence). The CDR3 is made up of 16 amino acids. The full variable domain, its missing parts supplied by reference TRBV7-9 and TRBJ1-2, is DTGVSQNPRHKITKRGQNVTFRCDPISEHNRLYWYRQTLGQGPEFLTYFQNEAQLEKSRLLSDRFSAERPKGSFSTLEIQRTEQGDSAMYLCASSSNRELTNYGYTFGSGTRLTVV.